Listed here is a single T cell receptor (beta chain). This entry belongs to a study of graft-versus-host responses after intestinal transplantation. The CDR3 consists of 16 residues. The V and J ends lost 9 bases and 5 bases, in that order; junction bases with no gene match: 13. CDR1 and CDR2 from the germline V gene are LNHDA and SQIVND (reference sequence). Graft tissue was processed to release intraepithelial and lamina propria lymphocytes. Assay: immunoSEQ multiplex PCR; the TCRdb copy retains only in-frame clones and omits some. The sample consists of 20,000 to 25,000 clones, around 78% of them appearing once.

This chain joins TRBV19 and TRBJ2-3; 11 nucleotides line up with TRBD2. Sequenced material: ileum tissue, taken 12 days after intestinal transplant. The TCR was taken from a human patient who received an intestinal transplant, so some T cells may come from the graft donor. CDR3 region: CARPGRLAGLVDTQYF. The CDR3 DNA reads as TGTGCCAGACCCGGTAGACTAGCGGGATTGGTAGATACGCAGTATTTT.